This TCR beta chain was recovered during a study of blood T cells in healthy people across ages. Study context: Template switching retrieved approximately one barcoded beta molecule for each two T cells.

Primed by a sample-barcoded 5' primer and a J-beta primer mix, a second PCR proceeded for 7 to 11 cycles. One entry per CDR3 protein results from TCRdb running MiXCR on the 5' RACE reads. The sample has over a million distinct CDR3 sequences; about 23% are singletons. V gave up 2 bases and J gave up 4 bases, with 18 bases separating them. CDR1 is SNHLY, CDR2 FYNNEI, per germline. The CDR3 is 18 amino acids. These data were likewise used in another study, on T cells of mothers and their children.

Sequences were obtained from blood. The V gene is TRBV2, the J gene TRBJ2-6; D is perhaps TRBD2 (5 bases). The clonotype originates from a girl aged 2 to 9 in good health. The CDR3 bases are TGTGCCAGCAGTGAAATAGAGGGCCCGGAGCGGGGGGCCAACGTCCTGACTTTC. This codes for CASSEIEGPERGANVLTF.